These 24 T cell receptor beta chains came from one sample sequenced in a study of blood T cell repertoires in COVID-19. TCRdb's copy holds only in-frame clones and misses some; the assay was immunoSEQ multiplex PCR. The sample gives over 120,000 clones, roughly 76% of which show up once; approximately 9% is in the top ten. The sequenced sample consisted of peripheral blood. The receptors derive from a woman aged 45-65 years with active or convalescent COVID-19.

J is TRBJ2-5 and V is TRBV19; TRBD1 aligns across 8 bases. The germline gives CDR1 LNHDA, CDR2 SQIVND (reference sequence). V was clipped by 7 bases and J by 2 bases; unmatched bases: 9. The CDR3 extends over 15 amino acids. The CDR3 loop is CASTPGRGLQETQYF. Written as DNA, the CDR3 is TGTGCCAGTACACCGGGCAGGGGGCTTCAAGAGACCCAGTACTTC.

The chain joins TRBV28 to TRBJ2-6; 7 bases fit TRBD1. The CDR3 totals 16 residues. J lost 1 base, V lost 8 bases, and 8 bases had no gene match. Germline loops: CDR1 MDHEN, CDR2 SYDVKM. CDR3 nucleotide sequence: TGTGCCAGCGGAACAGGGGTTGGTTCTGGGGCCAACGTCCTGACTTTC. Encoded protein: CASGTGVGSGANVLTF. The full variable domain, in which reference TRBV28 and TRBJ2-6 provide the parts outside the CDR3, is DVKVTQSSRYLVKRTGEKVFLECVQDMDHENMFWYRQDPGLGLRLIYFSYDVKMKEKGDIPEGYSVSREKKERFSLILESASTNQTSMYLCASGTGVGSGANVLTFGAGSRLTVL.

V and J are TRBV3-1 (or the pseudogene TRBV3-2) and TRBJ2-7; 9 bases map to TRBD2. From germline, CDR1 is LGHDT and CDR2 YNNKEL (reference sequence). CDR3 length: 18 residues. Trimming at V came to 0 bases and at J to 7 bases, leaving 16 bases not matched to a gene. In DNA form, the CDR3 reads TGTGCCAGCAGCCAAGATTATTTAGCGGGAGTTTCTTCGGGTGAGCAGTACTTC. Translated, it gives CASSQDYLAGVSSGEQYF.

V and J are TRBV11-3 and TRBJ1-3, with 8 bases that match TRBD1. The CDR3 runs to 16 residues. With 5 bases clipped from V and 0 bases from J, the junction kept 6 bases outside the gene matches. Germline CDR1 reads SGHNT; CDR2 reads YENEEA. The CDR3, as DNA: TGTGCCAGCAGCGCGGGACAGGCTTTCTCTGGAAACACCATATATTTT. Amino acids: CASSAGQAFSGNTIYF.

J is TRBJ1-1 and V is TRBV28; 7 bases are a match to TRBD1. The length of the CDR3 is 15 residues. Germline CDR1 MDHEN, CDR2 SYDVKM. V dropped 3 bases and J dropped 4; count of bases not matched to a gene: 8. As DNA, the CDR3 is TGTGCCAGCAGTTTGGGTTCCCAGGGGGGCACTGAAGCTTTCTTT. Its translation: CASSLGSQGGTEAFF. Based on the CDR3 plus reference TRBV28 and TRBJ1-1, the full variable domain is DVKVTQSSRYLVKRTGEKVFLECVQDMDHENMFWYRQDPGLGLRLIYFSYDVKMKEKGDIPEGYSVSREKKERFSLILESASTNQTSMYLCASSLGSQGGTEAFFGQGTRLTVV.

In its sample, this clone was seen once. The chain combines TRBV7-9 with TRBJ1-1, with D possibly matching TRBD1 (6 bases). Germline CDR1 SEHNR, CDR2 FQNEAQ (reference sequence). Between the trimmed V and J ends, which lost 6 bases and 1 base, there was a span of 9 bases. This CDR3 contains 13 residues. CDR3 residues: CASRQDRNTEAFF. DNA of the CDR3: TGTGCCAGCAGACAGGACAGGAACACTGAAGCTTTCTTT. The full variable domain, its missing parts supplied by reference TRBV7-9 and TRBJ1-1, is DTGVSQNPRHKITKRGQNVTFRCDPISEHNRLYWYRQTLGQGPEFLTYFQNEAQLEKSRLLSDRFSAERPKGSFSTLEIQRTEQGDSAMYLCASRQDRNTEAFFGQGTRLTVV.

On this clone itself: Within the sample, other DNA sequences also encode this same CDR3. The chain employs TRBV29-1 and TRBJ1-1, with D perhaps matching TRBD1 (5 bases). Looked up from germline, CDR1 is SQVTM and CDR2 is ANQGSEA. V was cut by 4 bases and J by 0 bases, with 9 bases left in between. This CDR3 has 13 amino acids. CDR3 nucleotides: TGCAGCGTTGCGCGGGGGTTGAACACTGAAGCTTTCTTT. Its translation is CSVARGLNTEAFF.

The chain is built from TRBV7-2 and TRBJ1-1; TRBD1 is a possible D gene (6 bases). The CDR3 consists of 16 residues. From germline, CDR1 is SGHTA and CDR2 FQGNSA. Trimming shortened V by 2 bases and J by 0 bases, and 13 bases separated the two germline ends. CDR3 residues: CASSLRMAGVNTEAFF. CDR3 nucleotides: TGTGCCAGCAGCTTAAGAATGGCAGGGGTGAACACTGAAGCTTTCTTT.

As DNA, the CDR3 is TGTGCCAGCAGCCACGGCGGGAGGGTGGAAGAGACCCAGTACTTC. It specifies CASSHGGRVEETQYF. The chain recombines TRBV4-2 with TRBJ2-5; TRBD2 matches at 9 bases. Trimming cost V 3 bases and J 3 bases; bases outside gene matches: 5. Per the germline V gene, CDR1 is LGHNA and CDR2 is YNFKEQ. The CDR3 loop spans 15 amino acids.

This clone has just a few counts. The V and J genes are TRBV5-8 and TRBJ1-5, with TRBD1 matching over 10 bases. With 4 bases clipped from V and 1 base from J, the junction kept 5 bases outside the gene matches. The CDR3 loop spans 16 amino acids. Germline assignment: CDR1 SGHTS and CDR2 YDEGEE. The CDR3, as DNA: TGTGCCAGCAGCCTGGACAGGGGGATAAGCAATCAGCCCCAGCATTTT. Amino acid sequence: CASSLDRGISNQPQHF.

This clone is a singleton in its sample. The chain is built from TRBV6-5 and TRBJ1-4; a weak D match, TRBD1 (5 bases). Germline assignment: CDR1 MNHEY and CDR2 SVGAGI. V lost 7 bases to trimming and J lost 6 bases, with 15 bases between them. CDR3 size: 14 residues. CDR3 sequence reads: CASTPSGGDEKLFF. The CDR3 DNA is TGTGCCAGCACTCCTTCGGGGGGAGATGAAAAACTGTTTTTT.

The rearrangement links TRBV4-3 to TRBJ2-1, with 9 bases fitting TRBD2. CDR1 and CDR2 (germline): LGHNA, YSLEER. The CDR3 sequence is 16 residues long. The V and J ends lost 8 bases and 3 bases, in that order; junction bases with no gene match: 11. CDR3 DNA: TGCGCCAGCTCCCTGTTTAGCGGGAGTATCTACAATGAGCAGTTCTTC. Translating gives CASSLFSGSIYNEQFF.

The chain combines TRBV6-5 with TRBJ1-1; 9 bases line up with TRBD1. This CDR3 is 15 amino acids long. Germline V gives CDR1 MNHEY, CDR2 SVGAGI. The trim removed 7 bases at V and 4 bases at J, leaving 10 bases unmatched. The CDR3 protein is CASIPGQGRATEAFF. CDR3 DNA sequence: TGTGCCAGCATCCCAGGACAGGGGAGGGCCACTGAAGCTTTCTTT.

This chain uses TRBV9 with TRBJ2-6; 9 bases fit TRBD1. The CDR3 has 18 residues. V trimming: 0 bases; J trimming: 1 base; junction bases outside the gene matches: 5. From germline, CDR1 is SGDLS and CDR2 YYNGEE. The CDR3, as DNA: TGTGCCAGCAGCGTAGTACAGGGGGCGCTTTCTGGGGCCAACGTCCTGACTTTC. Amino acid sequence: CASSVVQGALSGANVLTF.

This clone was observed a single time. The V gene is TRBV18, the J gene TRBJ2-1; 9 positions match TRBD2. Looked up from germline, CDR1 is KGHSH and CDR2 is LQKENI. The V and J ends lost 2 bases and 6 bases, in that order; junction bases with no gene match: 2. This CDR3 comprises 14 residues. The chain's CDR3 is CASSPSGGTNEQFF. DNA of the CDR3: TGTGCCAGCTCACCAAGCGGGGGGACCAATGAGCAGTTCTTC. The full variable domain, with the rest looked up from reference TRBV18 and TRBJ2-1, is NAGVMQNPRHLVRRRGQEARLRCSPMKGHSHVYWYRQLPEEGLKFMVYLQKENIIDESGMPKERFSAEFPKEGPSILRIQQVVRGDSAAYFCASSPSGGTNEQFFGPGTRLTVL.

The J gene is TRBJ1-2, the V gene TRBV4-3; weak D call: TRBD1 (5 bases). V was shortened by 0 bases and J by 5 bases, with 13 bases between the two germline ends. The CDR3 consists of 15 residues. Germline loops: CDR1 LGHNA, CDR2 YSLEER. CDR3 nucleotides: TGCGCCAGCAGCCAAGATATGGTGTCAGGGTATGGCTACACCTTC. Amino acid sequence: CASSQDMVSGYGYTF.

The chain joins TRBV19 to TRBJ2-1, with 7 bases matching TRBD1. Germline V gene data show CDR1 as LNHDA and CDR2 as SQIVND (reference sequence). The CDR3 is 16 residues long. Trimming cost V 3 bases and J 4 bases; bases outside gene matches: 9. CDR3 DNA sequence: TGTGCCAGTAGTATCAGTCCCCGACAGGGTTACAATGAGCAGTTCTTC. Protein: CASSISPRQGYNEQFF.

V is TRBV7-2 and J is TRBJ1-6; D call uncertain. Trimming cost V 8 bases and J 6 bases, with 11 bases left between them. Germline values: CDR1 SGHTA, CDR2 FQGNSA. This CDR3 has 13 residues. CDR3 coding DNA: TGTGCCAGCCGAGGTAATGCTAATTCACCCCTCCACTTT. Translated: CASRGNANSPLHF.

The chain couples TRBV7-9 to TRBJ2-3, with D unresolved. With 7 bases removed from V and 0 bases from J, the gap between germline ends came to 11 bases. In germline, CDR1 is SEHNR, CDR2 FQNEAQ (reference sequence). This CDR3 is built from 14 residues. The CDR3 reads CASTATTSTDTQYF. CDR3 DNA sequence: TGTGCCAGCACCGCTACTACGAGCACAGATACGCAGTATTTT.

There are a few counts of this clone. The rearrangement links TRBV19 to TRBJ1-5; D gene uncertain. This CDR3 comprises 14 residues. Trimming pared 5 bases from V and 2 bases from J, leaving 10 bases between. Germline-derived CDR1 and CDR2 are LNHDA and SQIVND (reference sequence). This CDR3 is CASSPRGGNQPQHF. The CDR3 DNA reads TGTGCCAGTAGTCCCCGCGGGGGCAATCAGCCCCAGCATTTT.

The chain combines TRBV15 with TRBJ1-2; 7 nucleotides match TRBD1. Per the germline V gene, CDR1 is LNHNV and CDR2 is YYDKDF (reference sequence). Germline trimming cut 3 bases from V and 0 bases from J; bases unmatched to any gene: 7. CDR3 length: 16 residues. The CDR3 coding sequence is TGTGCCACCAGCAGGGACAGGCAAAGGGCTAACTATGGCTACACCTTC. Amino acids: CATSRDRQRANYGYTF.

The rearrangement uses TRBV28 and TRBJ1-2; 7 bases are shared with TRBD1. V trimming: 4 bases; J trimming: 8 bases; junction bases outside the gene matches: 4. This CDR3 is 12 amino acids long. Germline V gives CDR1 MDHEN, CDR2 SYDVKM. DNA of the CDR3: TGTGCCAGCAGTTCGACAGGGAAAGGCTACACCTTC. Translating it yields CASSSTGKGYTF.

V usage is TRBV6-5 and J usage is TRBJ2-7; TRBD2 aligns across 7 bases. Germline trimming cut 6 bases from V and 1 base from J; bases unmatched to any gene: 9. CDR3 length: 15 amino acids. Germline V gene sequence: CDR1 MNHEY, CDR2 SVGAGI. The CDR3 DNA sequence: TGTGCCAGCAGCTCCGGTGGGGGGGGATCCTACGAGCAGTACTTC. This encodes CASSSGGGGSYEQYF.

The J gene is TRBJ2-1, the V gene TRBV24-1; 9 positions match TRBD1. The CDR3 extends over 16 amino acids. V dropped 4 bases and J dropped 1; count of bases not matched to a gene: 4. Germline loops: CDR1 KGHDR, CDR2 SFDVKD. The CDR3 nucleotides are TGTGCCACCAGTGACCAGACAGGGGGATCCTACAATGAGCAGTTCTTC. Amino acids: CATSDQTGGSYNEQFF.